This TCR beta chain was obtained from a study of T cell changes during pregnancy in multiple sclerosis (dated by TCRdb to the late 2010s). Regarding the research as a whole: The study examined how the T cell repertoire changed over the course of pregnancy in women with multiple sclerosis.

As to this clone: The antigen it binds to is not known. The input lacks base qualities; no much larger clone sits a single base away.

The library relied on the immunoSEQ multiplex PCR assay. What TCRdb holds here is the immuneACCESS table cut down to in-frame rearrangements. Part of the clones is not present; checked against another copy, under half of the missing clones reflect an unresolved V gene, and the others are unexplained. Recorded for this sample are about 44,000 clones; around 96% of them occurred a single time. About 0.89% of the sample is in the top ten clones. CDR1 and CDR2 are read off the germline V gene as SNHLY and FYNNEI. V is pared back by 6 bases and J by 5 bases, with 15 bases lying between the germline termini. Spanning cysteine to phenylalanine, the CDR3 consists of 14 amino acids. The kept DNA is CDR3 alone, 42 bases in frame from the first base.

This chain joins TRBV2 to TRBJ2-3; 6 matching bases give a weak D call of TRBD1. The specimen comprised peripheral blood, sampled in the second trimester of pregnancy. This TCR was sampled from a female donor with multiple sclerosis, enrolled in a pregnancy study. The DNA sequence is TGTGCCAGCAGGTCTTGGGGGCAAGAAGATACGCAGTATTTT. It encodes CASRSWGQEDTQYF. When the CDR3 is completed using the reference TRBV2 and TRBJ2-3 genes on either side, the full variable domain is EPEVTQTPSHQVTQMGQEVILRCVPISNHLYFYWYRQILGQKVEFLVSFYNNEISEKSEIFDDQFSVERPDGSNFTLKIRSTKLEDSAMYFCASRSWGQEDTQYFGPGTRLTVL.